Listed here is a single T cell receptor (beta chain). Its specificity is not known. TCRdb's table, derived via immunoSEQ multiplex PCR, lists solely in-frame clones and lacks some. The sample consists of about 13,000 clones, approximately 95% of them appearing once. This entry is derived from a study of neoadjuvant nivolumab and ipilimumab in lung cancer. As for the study in general: Patients got nivolumab 3 mg/kg on days 1, 15 and 29; combination added ipilimumab 1 mg/kg day 1.

V gave up 0 bases and J gave up 0 bases, with 5 bases separating them. The CDR3 has 14 residues. Germline V CDR1 and CDR2: SGHRS, YFSETQ. Study conclusions and caveats: TCR richness and clonality were higher in tumors than adjacent uninvolved lung. From pretherapy to surgery, tumor richness and clonality rose with dual therapy.

The chain links TRBV5-1 to TRBJ2-3; D is ambiguous. This sequence was found in an adult with non-small cell lung cancer. The source material was peripheral blood, sampled after neoadjuvant nivolumab, alone or with ipilimumab, at or shortly before surgery. In DNA, the CDR3 is TGCGCCAGCAGCTTGGCTCCAAGCACAGATACGCAGTATTTT. Its translation is CASSLAPSTDTQYF.